This passage covers 30 T cell receptor beta chains from one sample sequenced in a study of regulatory T cells in long-lasting Graves disease (dated by TCRdb to about 2021). Libraries were made using multiplex PCR. Sequenced on an Illumina HiSeq 4000. iRepertoire HTBI primers and Arm-PCR amplification of CDR3 regions were used to construct TCR beta libraries. TCRdb reprocessed the public reads (quality trimming at Q25 with fastp, clone calling with MiXCR) and kept in-frame beta chains. Every distinct CDR3 protein forms one entry, paired with its most common genes and DNA. Counted in this sample were around 480,000 distinct CDR3 sequences; about 16% of them appeared once. The ten largest clones add up to just under 25% of the sample. This sample's time point label indicates: newly diagnosed GD, antithyroid drugs for less than 3 months. RNA was extracted from PBMCs in TRIzol for both TCR sequencing and RNA sequencing.

A further study also used this sample, focusing on T cells in Graves' hyperthyroidism and ophthalmopathy.

Sequenced material: peripheral blood mononuclear cells (PBMCs), taken at new diagnosis, from a patient treated with antithyroid drugs. The receptors come from a middle-aged woman with Graves disease. Donor details come from another sample of the same person, matched by shared clones.

This chain links TRBV15 with TRBJ1-5; a possible D gene is TRBD1 (6 bases). V was cut by 4 bases and J by 4 bases, with 8 bases left in between. Germline assignment: CDR1 LNHNV and CDR2 YYDKDF (reference sequence). This CDR3 is built from 13 residues. The CDR3 region is CATSKTGNQPQHF. The CDR3 DNA reads as TGTGCCACCAGCAAAACAGGGAATCAGCCCCAGCATTTT.

This clonotype was seen a few times. V usage is TRBV9 and J usage is TRBJ1-5, with 8 bases fitting TRBD1. Germline loops: CDR1 SGDLS, CDR2 YYNGEE. Unmatched junction bases numbered 4, after V lost 2 bases and J lost 3 bases. The CDR3 is made up of 15 amino acids. The CDR3 DNA reads TGTGCCAGCAGCGTGGGGACAGGTAACAATCAGCCCCAGCATTTT. Its translation is CASSVGTGNNQPQHF. The full variable domain, its missing parts supplied by reference TRBV9 and TRBJ1-5, is DSGVTQTPKHLITATGQRVTLRCSPRSGDLSVYWYQQSLDQGLQFLIQYYNGEERAKGNILERFSAQQFPDLHSELNLSSLELGDSALYFCASSVGTGNNQPQHFGDGTRLSIL.

The CDR3 reads CATSDSDRTNTEAFF. CDR3 DNA sequence: TGTGCCACCAGTGATTCGGACAGAACCAACACTGAAGCTTTCTTT. The V gene is TRBV24-1, the J gene TRBJ1-1; maybe TRBD1 (6 bases). With 2 bases removed from V and 2 bases from J, the gap between germline ends came to 11 bases. Looked up from germline, CDR1 is KGHDR and CDR2 is SFDVKD. This CDR3 has 15 residues.

This clonotype has at least ten counts. This rearrangement joins TRBV12-3 or TRBV12-4 to TRBJ2-7; TRBD1 is a possible D gene (6 bases). The V end lost 2 bases, the J end lost 6 bases, and 23 bases lay between the germline ends. This CDR3 spans 17 amino acids. The CDR3 reads CASSLNRWDEGVAEQYF. For the CDR3, the DNA is TGTGCCAGCAGTTTAAACCGTTGGGATGAGGGGGTCGCCGAGCAGTACTTC.

At least ten counts were recorded for this clonotype. The chain links TRBV20-1 to TRBJ2-3; 10 bases are shared with TRBD2. V was clipped by 6 bases and J by 2 bases; unmatched bases: 5. The CDR3 length is 14 residues. Germline CDR1 DFQATT, CDR2 SNEGSKA (reference sequence). CDR3 sequence (DNA): TGCAGTGCACATAGCGGGGGGCACACAGATACGCAGTATTTT. Its translation: CSAHSGGHTDTQYF.

This clonotype came up many times. DNA for the CDR3: TGTGCCAGCAGTTTCGGGGGTTTTAGCAATCAGCCCCAGCATTTT. Protein product: CASSFGGFSNQPQHF. The chain is built from TRBV12-3 or TRBV12-4 and TRBJ1-5; perhaps TRBD1 as D (5 bases). Trimming took 3 bases from V and 0 from J, leaving 9 bases between them. The CDR3 is made up of 15 amino acids.

The chain uses TRBV3-1 and TRBJ1-3; no clear D gene. V gave up 1 base and J gave up 0 bases, with 10 bases separating them. Germline-derived CDR1 and CDR2 are LGHDT and YNNKEL (reference sequence). The CDR3 extends over 16 amino acids. The CDR3 is CASSQVGRDSGNTIYF. As DNA, the CDR3 is TGTGCCAGCAGCCAAGTGGGCAGAGACTCTGGAAACACCATATATTTT.

V gene TRBV9 combines with J gene TRBJ1-1, with D unclear. CDR3 length: 16 residues. Looked up from germline, CDR1 is SGDLS and CDR2 is YYNGEE. The germline V and J ends were trimmed by 2 bases and 1 base, with 15 bases remaining between them. The CDR3 nucleotides read TGTGCCAGCAGCGTGGATTTAGTCACGGGGAACACTGAAGCTTTCTTT. Its protein is CASSVDLVTGNTEAFF.

The J gene is TRBJ2-3, the V gene TRBV12-3 or TRBV12-4, with D possibly called TRBD1 or TRBD2 (5 bases each). Trimming removed 1 base from V and 0 bases from J, with 8 bases in between. The CDR3 covers 15 residues. The CDR3 nucleotides read TGTGCCAGCAGTTTAGGGGGACCCAGCACAGATACGCAGTATTTT. Translating gives CASSLGGPSTDTQYF.

The chain has TRBV19 and TRBJ1-5, with D maybe TRBD1 (5 bases). The V end lost 4 bases, the J end lost 7 bases, and 23 bases lay between the germline ends. This CDR3 region has 17 residues. Germline V gene data show CDR1 as LNHDA and CDR2 as SQIVND (reference sequence). The CDR3 DNA follows: TGTGCCAGTAGTAAAATGGTCGACGGGGGGGAGAGGCAGCCCCAGCATTTT. Its protein product is CASSKMVDGGERQPQHF.

The chain carries TRBV19 and TRBJ2-1; tentative D call: TRBD2 (6 bases). The V end lost 2 bases, the J end lost 9 bases, and 8 bases lay between the germline ends. In germline, CDR1 is LNHDA, CDR2 SQIVND (reference sequence). The CDR3 loop spans 12 amino acids. The CDR3 DNA follows: TGTGCCAGTAGTATACACGGGAGTGAGCAGTTCTTC. Translated, it gives CASSIHGSEQFF.

This chain joins TRBV2 and TRBJ1-5; 9 bases line up with TRBD1. Trimming took 8 bases from V and 6 from J; bases not matched to a gene: 11. The CDR3 covers 15 residues. CDR1 and CDR2 from the germline V gene are SNHLY and FYNNEI. The CDR3 DNA follows: TGTGCCAGCGACTCCGGACAGGGGTCCTTTCAGCCCCAGCATTTT. This translates into CASDSGQGSFQPQHF. Filled out from reference TRBV2 and TRBJ1-5, the complete variable domain reads EPEVTQTPSHQVTQMGQEVILRCVPISNHLYFYWYRQILGQKVEFLVSFYNNEISEKSEIFDDQFSVERPDGSNFTLKIRSTKLEDSAMYFCASDSGQGSFQPQHFGDGTRLSIL.

This clonotype was found many times. The J gene is TRBJ1-5, the V gene TRBV2; D is uncertain. The CDR3 extends over 14 amino acids. Germline V gene sequence: CDR1 SNHLY, CDR2 FYNNEI. Trimming shortened V by 6 bases and J by 0 bases, and 9 bases separated the two germline ends. This chain's CDR3 is CASRADNSNQPQHF. The CDR3 coding sequence is TGTGCCAGCAGGGCAGATAATAGCAATCAGCCCCAGCATTTT.

This clonotype was observed at least ten times. The chain joins TRBV2 to TRBJ2-5, with no clear D. Trimming pared 7 bases from V and 3 bases from J, leaving 6 bases between. This CDR3 is built from 11 residues. The V gene's germline CDR1 is SNHLY and CDR2 FYNNEI. The CDR3 sequence is CASNREETQYF. The CDR3 bases are TGTGCCAGCAATCGCGAAGAGACCCAGTACTTC.

This clonotype turned up a few times. At one boundary the junction diverges from the germline segment, which might be a read error. The chain carries TRBV10-3 and TRBJ1-1; no firm D call. In germline, CDR1 is ENHRY, CDR2 SYGVKD. The CDR3 is 12 residues long. CDR3 loop: CAISESVGDLDF. The CDR3 coding sequence is TGTGCCATCAGTGAGTCGGTGGGCGACCTGGACTTT.

At least ten counts were recorded for this clonotype. This chain uses TRBV30 with TRBJ1-2; D ambiguous. The germline gives CDR1 GTSNPN, CDR2 SVGIG (reference sequence). This CDR3 spans 12 amino acids. V was shortened by 2 bases and J by 7 bases, with 11 bases between the two germline ends. As DNA, the CDR3 is TGTGCCTGGAGTCTAGGGATGAGTGGCTACACCTTC. This sequence encodes CAWSLGMSGYTF.

The sample holds a few counts of this clonotype. This chain links TRBV29-1 with TRBJ2-7; 7 nucleotides align to TRBD2. Germline assignment: CDR1 SQVTM and CDR2 ANQGSEA. The CDR3 length is 14 residues. V lost 4 bases to trimming and J lost 1 base; unmatched junction nucleotides: 7. The CDR3 sequence is CSVGGGELSYEQYF. DNA for the CDR3: TGCAGCGTTGGTGGGGGGGAACTGTCCTACGAGCAGTACTTC.

Many counts were recorded for this clonotype. This sequence joins TRBV20-1 and TRBJ2-1, with unresolved D. The CDR3 has 14 residues. Trimming took 5 bases from V and 1 from J, leaving 12 bases between them. From germline, CDR1 is DFQATT and CDR2 SNEGSKA (reference sequence). CDR3 residues: CSAVAGRSYNEQFF. In DNA, the CDR3 is TGCAGTGCTGTGGCCGGTAGGTCCTACAATGAGCAGTTCTTC.

This clonotype was observed a few times. The J gene is TRBJ2-2, the V gene TRBV20-1; no reliable D call. Germline assignment: CDR1 DFQATT and CDR2 SNEGSKA (reference sequence). This CDR3 contains 12 residues. V gave up 6 bases and J gave up 4 bases, with 9 bases separating them. The CDR3 DNA reads TGCAGTGCATCCGCATTCACCGGGGAGCTGTTTTTT. Translated, it gives CSASAFTGELFF.

The CDR3 loop reads CASSSPPGLAGSSYNEQFF. The CDR3 DNA sequence: TGTGCCAGCAGTTCCCCCCCGGGACTAGCGGGGAGCTCCTACAATGAGCAGTTCTTC. The gene calls are TRBV12-3 or TRBV12-4 and TRBJ2-1; 13 bases map to TRBD2. There are 19 residues in the CDR3. With 4 bases clipped from V and 0 bases from J, the junction kept 9 bases outside the gene matches.

This clonotype was counted many times. The chain carries TRBV18 and TRBJ1-1; no clear D gene. Germline-derived CDR1 and CDR2 are KGHSH and LQKENI. The length of the CDR3 is 14 residues. Trimming cost V 4 bases and J 6 bases, with 15 bases left between them. Here the CDR3 reads CASSLRTAGAEAFF. The DNA of the CDR3 is TGTGCCAGCTCACTTAGGACCGCTGGCGCTGAAGCTTTCTTT. The complete variable domain, with remaining parts taken from reference TRBV18 and TRBJ1-1, reads NAGVMQNPRHLVRRRGQEARLRCSPMKGHSHVYWYRQLPEEGLKFMVYLQKENIIDESGMPKERFSAEFPKEGPSILRIQQVVRGDSAAYFCASSLRTAGAEAFFGQGTRLTVV.

This clonotype was counted many times. The chain joins TRBV19 to TRBJ1-2; TRBD1 is a possible D gene (5 bases). Trimming pared 7 bases from V and 5 bases from J, leaving 17 bases between. The CDR3 length is 14 residues. Germline V gives CDR1 LNHDA, CDR2 SQIVND (reference sequence). The CDR3, as DNA: TGTGCCAGTACCATTGGGGGGTACCGGTATGGCTACACCTTC. Amino acid sequence: CASTIGGYRYGYTF.

Many counts were recorded for this clonotype. A junction end diverges from the germline sequence, so it may reflect a read error. V and J are TRBV5-1 and TRBJ2-7; 7 nucleotides align to TRBD1. The germline V gene encodes CDR1 SGHRS and CDR2 YFSETQ. This CDR3 comprises 14 residues. The CDR3 nucleotides are TGTGCCAGCAGCCCAGGGACAGAACTCTACGAGCAGTACTTC. This codes for CASSPGTELYEQYF.

This clonotype was found a few times. J is TRBJ1-6 and V is TRBV3-1, with a possible D match to TRBD1 (5 bases). The CDR3 has 18 residues. The ends were cut back, 4 bases at V and 7 bases at J, with 23 bases in the middle. Germline loops: CDR1 LGHDT, CDR2 YNNKEL (reference sequence). The CDR3: CASSPGTGVWSSNSPLHF. Written as DNA, the CDR3 is TGTGCCAGCAGCCCTGGGACCGGGGTCTGGTCGTCAAATTCACCCCTCCACTTT. The full variable domain, its missing parts supplied by reference TRBV3-1 and TRBJ1-6, is DTAVSQTPKYLVTQMGNDKSIKCEQNLGHDTMYWYKQDSKKFLKIMFSYNNKELIINETVPNRFSPKSPDKAHLNLHINSLELGDSAVYFCASSPGTGVWSSNSPLHFGNGTRLTVT.

The chain is built from TRBV11-2 and TRBJ2-5; TRBD2 might be the D (6 bases). The CDR3 length is 16 residues. The V end lost 6 bases, the J end lost 5 bases, and 22 bases lay between the germline ends. Germline CDR1 SGHAT, CDR2 FQNNGV. CDR3 region: CASSLDRDSFWETQYF. The CDR3, as DNA: TGTGCCAGCAGTCTTGACCGGGACTCTTTTTGGGAGACCCAGTACTTC.

This chain joins TRBV19 and TRBJ2-7; TRBD2 might be the D (7 bases). The germline gives CDR1 LNHDA, CDR2 SQIVND (reference sequence). Trimming stripped 3 bases from V and 4 bases from J, with 16 bases between. The CDR3 covers 15 residues. The CDR3 spells CASSMGGGFSYEQYF. Here the CDR3 DNA reads TGTGCCAGTAGTATGGGGGGGGGCTTCTCTTACGAGCAGTACTTC.

Many counts were recorded for this clonotype. This sequence joins TRBV12-3 or TRBV12-4 and TRBJ2-7; possible D gene TRBD2, 5 bases. Trimming pared 6 bases from V and 2 bases from J, leaving 23 bases between. CDR3 size: 17 residues. The chain's CDR3 is CASSRTTTIEVAYEQYF. In DNA form, the CDR3 reads TGTGCCAGCAGCCGAACGACTACGATCGAGGTGGCCTACGAGCAGTACTTC.

The CDR3 sequence is CATSKDPDRALQAFF. In DNA, the CDR3 is TGTGCCACCAGCAAAGATCCGGATAGGGCGCTTCAAGCTTTCTTT. J is TRBJ1-1 and V is TRBV15; D not resolved. Germline V lookup: CDR1 LNHNV, CDR2 YYDKDF (reference sequence). The CDR3 contains 15 residues. Trimming removed 4 bases at V and 9 bases at J, with 21 bases between.

Many counts were recorded for this clonotype. The rearrangement links TRBV12-3 or TRBV12-4 to TRBJ2-2, with TRBD1 identical over 7 bases. This CDR3 is built from 14 residues. Trimming cost V 5 bases and J 6 bases; bases outside gene matches: 6. The chain's CDR3 is CASSLRTGAGELFF. The DNA of the CDR3 is TGTGCCAGCAGTCTCCGGACAGGTGCCGGGGAGCTGTTTTTT.

This clonotype was found a few times. V usage is TRBV6-1 and J usage is TRBJ2-7; 7 bases fit TRBD1. The CDR3 has 13 amino acids. The trim removed 2 bases at V and 9 bases at J, leaving 7 bases unmatched. Germline assignment: CDR1 MNHNS and CDR2 SASEGT. The CDR3 here is CASSERDSIGQYF. The CDR3 nucleotides read TGTGCCAGCAGTGAAAGGGACAGCATAGGGCAGTACTTC.